Shown below are 14 T cell receptor beta chains from a single sample sequenced in a study of response to subunit inactivated influenza vaccine. MiXCR was run by TCRdb on the RT-PCR reads, yielding one entry per CDR3 protein. Seen here are about 700,000 distinct CDR3 sequences, 14% observed once, and the top ten hold around 7.6%. The material was PBMCs from blood, obtained approximately 15 days before vaccination. These receptors came from a man aged 50 to 59 who received an inactivated influenza vaccine.

V gene TRBV6-2 or TRBV6-3 combines with J gene TRBJ1-5, with 9 bases that match TRBD1. Germline V CDR1 and CDR2: MNHEY, SVGEGT. The CDR3 is made up of 13 amino acids. V lost 5 bases, J lost 11 bases, and 7 bases stayed unmatched. CDR3 protein: CASSQFRDRAQHF. DNA for the CDR3: TGTGCCAGCAGTCAGTTCCGGGACAGGGCCCAGCATTTT.

The chain couples TRBV12-3 or TRBV12-4 to TRBJ2-1; a possible D gene is TRBD2 (6 bases). CDR3 length equals 17 residues. Trimming removed 7 bases from V and 0 bases from J, with 19 bases in between. The CDR3 region has the DNA TGTGCCAGCACAAGCCAAATAGCGGAGAGCTCCTACAATGAGCAGTTCTTC. It is translated as CASTSQIAESSYNEQFF.

The chain uses TRBV7-6 and TRBJ2-5, with 10 bases that match TRBD2. V lost 5 bases, J lost 2 bases, and 8 bases stayed unmatched. Germline CDR1 is SGHVS and CDR2 is FNYEAQ. This CDR3 is 16 amino acids long. This chain's CDR3 is CASSRTSGGKQETQYF. The CDR3 DNA sequence: TGTGCCAGCAGCCGGACTAGCGGAGGCAAACAAGAGACCCAGTACTTC.

The chain joins TRBV12-3 or TRBV12-4 to TRBJ1-1, with D possibly TRBD1 on 6 matching bases. The CDR3 contains 11 residues. V was clipped by 10 bases and J by 5 bases, with 11 bases between them. The CDR3, as DNA: TGTGCCACCGGGACAACTACTGAAGCTTTCTTT. Protein: CATGTTTEAFF.

This clonotype showed up many times. In DNA, the CDR3 is TGTGCCAGCAGCTTAGGTCGGGGCGGGGGAAGCTACAATGAGCAGTTCTTC. Translating it yields CASSLGRGGGSYNEQFF. This chain connects TRBV7-9 to TRBJ2-1; 7 nucleotides agree with TRBD2. This CDR3 spans 17 amino acids. CDR1 and CDR2 from the germline V gene are SEHNR and FQNEAQ (reference sequence). V trimming: 1 base; J trimming: 3 bases; junction bases outside the gene matches: 9.

This clonotype came up a few times. The chain is built from TRBV5-1 and TRBJ2-1, with 8 bases lining up with TRBD1. The CDR3 sequence is 15 residues long. V gave up 6 bases and J gave up 1 base; unmatched junction bases: 6. Germline CDR1 SGHRS, CDR2 YFSETQ. The CDR3 DNA is TGCGCCAGCACTAAGACAGGGGATTCCTACAATGAGCAGTTCTTC. Translating gives CASTKTGDSYNEQFF.

This clonotype was detected ten times or more. This chain joins TRBV18 and TRBJ2-7, with 7 bases aligning to TRBD1. Looked up from germline, CDR1 is KGHSH and CDR2 is LQKENI. V gave up 3 bases and J gave up 5 bases; unmatched junction bases: 10. The CDR3 loop spans 15 amino acids. CDR3: CASSPGQALRNEQYF. In DNA, the CDR3 is TGTGCCAGCTCACCCGGACAGGCCCTTAGGAACGAGCAGTACTTC.

This clonotype occurred a few times. At one boundary the junction diverges from the germline segment, which might be a read error. The chain joins TRBV20-1 to TRBJ2-6; 11 bases line up with TRBD2. From germline, CDR1 is DFQATT and CDR2 SNEGSKA (reference sequence). The CDR3 is made up of 15 amino acids. The CDR3 sequence: CSTSGGYSGANVLTF. The CDR3 DNA reads as TGCAGTACTAGCGGGGGTTACTCTGGGGCCAACGTCCTGACTTTC.

This clonotype came up a few times. The chain links TRBV13 to TRBJ2-7; 9 bases map to TRBD2. Germline loops: CDR1 PRHDT, CDR2 FYEKMQ (reference sequence). This CDR3 is 14 amino acids long. The junction had 6 bases not matched to a gene; V was cut back by 6 bases and J by 3 bases. CDR3: CASRRLAVNYEQYF. DNA for the CDR3: TGTGCCAGCAGAAGACTAGCGGTAAACTACGAGCAGTACTTC.

V is TRBV29-1 and J is TRBJ2-3; D possibly uses TRBD1 or TRBD2 (7 bases each). Germline CDR1 and CDR2: SQVTM and ANQGSEA. The V end was cut by 6 bases, the J end by 5 bases, with 24 bases between. This CDR3 comprises 16 residues. The CDR3 region has the DNA TGCAGCGTCGGAAAAGGGGGCGCGGGAGTCTTAGATACGCAGTATTTT. Protein sequence: CSVGKGGAGVLDTQYF.

The chain couples TRBV7-2 to TRBJ2-1; possible D gene TRBD1, 6 bases. The CDR3 has 15 amino acids. Trimming shortened V by 5 bases and J by 4 bases, and 15 bases separated the two germline ends. The germline V gene has CDR1 SGHTA and CDR2 FQGNSA. CDR3 sequence: CASSTQGTPYNEQFF. The CDR3 bases are TGTGCCAGCAGCACTCAGGGGACCCCTTACAATGAGCAGTTCTTC.

This clonotype was found a few times. V usage is TRBV20-1 and J usage is TRBJ2-1, with a tentative D call TRBD1 (6 bases). The CDR3 is made up of 12 amino acids. Germline V CDR1 and CDR2: DFQATT, SNEGSKA (reference sequence). Trimming stripped 6 bases from V and 10 bases from J, with 16 bases between. The CDR3 bases are TGCAGTGCCAGGGACATTTCCAAGGAGCAGTTCTTC. It yields the protein CSARDISKEQFF.

This clonotype has only a few counts. The rearrangement uses TRBV6-1 and TRBJ2-3; 10 bases align to TRBD1. This CDR3 region has 15 residues. CDR1 and CDR2 (germline): MNHNS, SASEGT. The trim removed 6 bases at V and 3 bases at J, leaving 6 bases unmatched. CDR3 protein: CASSKTGGSTDTQYF. DNA of the CDR3: TGTGCCAGCAGCAAGACAGGGGGCTCGACAGATACGCAGTATTTT.

V and J are TRBV20-1 and TRBJ1-2, with D possibly being TRBD1 (6 bases). Trimming stripped 3 bases from V and 5 bases from J, with 13 bases between. The CDR3 runs to 13 residues. Germline V gene sequence: CDR1 DFQATT, CDR2 SNEGSKA (reference sequence). As DNA, the CDR3 is TGCAGTGCTAGCCCCCAGGGGATATATGGCTACACCTTC. Protein sequence: CSASPQGIYGYTF.